A single sample gave rise to the 30 T cell receptor beta chains below, sequenced in a study of low-dose radiotherapy and immunotherapy resistance in tumors. Alpha- and beta-chain coverage of first-strand cDNA came from TRAV- and TRBV-specific primers. TCR amplification ran roughly 20 PCR cycles using constant-region and V-primer adapter primers. TCRdb re-called the reads with MiXCR, one entry per CDR3 protein. The table lists under 110,000 distinct CDR3 sequences, roughly 20% of them singletons, with approximately 4% in the top ten. Time point: after trial treatment. Treatment of the sample: LDRT plus nivolumab, ipilimumab, low-dose cyclophosphamide and aspirin (RACIN trial). Sequenced material: PBMCs, taken after low-dose radiotherapy plus immunotherapy. The source is a male donor with prostate cancer.

The chain carries TRBV3-1 and TRBJ1-5, with unresolved D. The CDR3 consists of 14 residues. Germline CDR1 reads LGHDT; CDR2 reads YNNKEL (reference sequence). V lost 3 bases to trimming and J lost 1 base, with 7 bases between them. The CDR3 here is CASSQGHSNQPQHF. The CDR3 nucleotides read TGTGCCAGCAGCCAGGGTCACAGCAATCAGCCCCAGCATTTT.

This clonotype was recorded many times. The chain employs TRBV23-1 and TRBJ1-3, with unresolved D. TRBV23-1 is designated an ORF whose function remains uncertain. The CDR3 totals 14 residues. V lost 10 bases and J lost 2, with 15 bases in between. CDR3 residues: CATLLRTAGNTIYF. The DNA for the CDR3 is TGCGCCACCCTCCTTCGGACTGCTGGAAACACCATATATTTT.

Comment on this clonotype: A far larger clone is just one base off, so this is likely a read error. The chain has TRBV13 and TRBJ2-7, with 9 bases fitting TRBD2. CDR1 is PRHDT and CDR2 is FYEKMQ in the germline V gene (reference sequence). This CDR3 has 16 amino acids. For the CDR3, the DNA is TGTACCAGCAGTGAGTCGGCGGGGGGGGCCATGTACGAGCAGTACTTC. Protein: CTSSESAGGAMYEQYF.

This clonotype was counted ten times or more. This chain links TRBV6-5 with TRBJ2-7, with 8 bases matching TRBD2. The CDR3 spans 15 residues. Germline loops: CDR1 MNHEY, CDR2 SVGAGI. Trimming cost V 2 bases and J 2 bases; bases outside gene matches: 5. In DNA, the CDR3 is TGTGCCAGCAGTTACGAAGCGGGGGTAACCTACGAGCAGTACTTC. Translation: CASSYEAGVTYEQYF.

This clonotype was recorded many times. V gene TRBV7-2 combines with J gene TRBJ2-1, with 9 bases matching TRBD2. The CDR3 spans 18 residues. Per germline, CDR1 SGHTA and CDR2 FQGNSA. V shed 3 bases and J 3 bases; nucleotides not matched to a gene: 12. CDR3: CASSFGPPGLASYNEQFF. For the CDR3, the DNA is TGTGCCAGCAGCTTCGGCCCGCCGGGACTAGCAAGCTACAATGAGCAGTTCTTC.

The rearrangement links TRBV19 to TRBJ2-1, with D possibly called TRBD1 or TRBD2 (6 bases each). Germline loops: CDR1 LNHDA, CDR2 SQIVND (reference sequence). The CDR3 is 17 residues long. Trimming cost V 7 bases and J 0 bases, with 19 bases left between them. CDR3 in amino acids: CASTPTPGGDSYNEQFF. CDR3 DNA: TGTGCCAGTACACCTACGCCCGGGGGCGACTCCTACAATGAGCAGTTCTTC.

Details on this clonotype: Being one base from a much bigger clone, this may be a read error. Here the CDR3 DNA reads TGTGCCAGCAGCTTTAACGGGGGGGCTGCAGATACGCAGTATTTT. It yields the protein CASSFNGGAADTQYF. V gene TRBV7-2 combines with J gene TRBJ2-3, with 8 bases aligning to TRBD2. The CDR3 totals 15 residues. The V segment lost 3 bases and the J segment 4 bases; nucleotides outside the gene matches: 6. CDR1 is SGHTA, CDR2 FQGNSA, per germline.

Of note for this clonotype: This likely came from a read error, as a far larger clone is one base away. V gene TRBV30 combines with J gene TRBJ2-7; D perhaps matches TRBD1 (6 bases). Germline values: CDR1 GTSNPN, CDR2 SVGIG (reference sequence). V lost 0 bases to trimming and J lost 7 bases, with 16 bases between them. The CDR3 sequence is 14 residues long. CDR3 bases: TGTGCCTGGAGTGTACTGGACAGTTTGGATGAGCAGTACTTC. Protein product: CAWSVLDSLDEQYF.

A single count supports this clonotype. The chain uses TRBV7-2 and TRBJ1-1, with D unclear. V gave up 2 bases and J gave up 1 base, with 8 bases separating them. Germline CDR1 and CDR2: SGHTA and FQGNSA. The CDR3 consists of 14 residues. The CDR3 region has the DNA TGTGCCAGCAGCTTAAACGGAGAGAACACTGAAGCTTTCTTT. Translation: CASSLNGENTEAFF.

This clonotype was observed at least ten times. The genes are TRBV27 and TRBJ1-1; possible D gene TRBD1, 5 bases. The CDR3 sequence is 13 residues long. From germline, CDR1 is MNHEY and CDR2 SMNVEV (reference sequence). Between the trimmed V and J ends, which lost 6 bases and 5 bases, there was a span of 13 bases. The CDR3 region has the DNA TGTGCCAGCAGCTTAGCAGGGCTGACTGAAGCTTTCTTT. It is translated as CASSLAGLTEAFF.

About this clonotype: A much larger clone sits a single nucleotide away, making a read error possible. The chain links TRBV5-8 to TRBJ2-7, with D unresolved. The CDR3 totals 12 residues. CDR1 is SGHTS, CDR2 YDEGEE, per germline. The V end lost 3 bases, the J end lost 4 bases, and 8 bases lay between the germline ends. CDR3 coding DNA: TGTGCCAGCAGCTCGAATTATTACGAGCAGTACTTC. This gives the protein CASSSNYYEQYF.

The table lists this clonotype with many counts. The rearrangement joins TRBV9 to TRBJ1-1; 10 bases match TRBD1. This CDR3 has 15 residues. The V segment lost 0 bases and the J segment 7 bases; nucleotides outside the gene matches: 6. Germline-derived CDR1 and CDR2 are SGDLS and YYNGEE. The CDR3 DNA reads TGTGCCAGCAGCGTAGGAGGACAGGGGGTCAGTGAAGCTTTCTTT. This encodes CASSVGGQGVSEAFF.

The chain is built from TRBV7-6 and TRBJ2-7; TRBD1 matches at 8 bases. V was pared by 2 bases and J by 6 bases, with 6 bases of the junction left unmatched. This CDR3 contains 14 residues. Germline CDR1 and CDR2: SGHVS and FNYEAQ. The CDR3 loop is CASSLSRGLSEQYF. CDR3 sequence (DNA): TGTGCCAGCAGCTTATCCAGGGGGCTGAGCGAGCAGTACTTC.

The chain joins TRBV5-8 to TRBJ2-3, with 9 positions matching TRBD2. Losses at the gene ends were 4 bases for V and 4 bases for J; bases not matched to a gene: 7. Germline lookup yields CDR1 SGHTS and CDR2 YDEGEE. CDR3 length: 15 residues. The CDR3 coding sequence is TGTGCCAGCAGCCACGGGACTAGCACTTCAGATACGCAGTATTTT. It specifies CASSHGTSTSDTQYF.

V and J are TRBV4-2 and TRBJ2-3; the match to TRBD2 covers 7 bases. There are 14 residues in the CDR3. The germline CDR1 and CDR2 sequences are LGHNA and YNFKEQ. V shed 7 bases and J 1 base; nucleotides not matched to a gene: 5. The CDR3 spells CASTLRGGTDTQYF. DNA of the CDR3: TGTGCCAGCACCCTCCGGGGGGGCACAGATACGCAGTATTTT.

This clonotype was counted many times. The chain has TRBV30 and TRBJ2-1; 9 nucleotides line up with TRBD2. The CDR3 loop spans 15 amino acids. Germline V CDR1 and CDR2: GTSNPN, SVGIG (reference sequence). V dropped 0 bases and J dropped 7; count of bases not matched to a gene: 7. DNA for the CDR3: TGTGCCTGGAGTGTGGGGCGGGGGGGTAAGAATGAGCAGTTCTTC. Translation: CAWSVGRGGKNEQFF.

The sample holds many counts of this clonotype. The chain couples TRBV20-1 to TRBJ2-3, with TRBD2 identical over 10 bases. Germline V gene lookup returns CDR1 DFQATT and CDR2 SNEGSKA (reference sequence). The CDR3 has 16 residues. The ends lost 2 bases at V and 10 bases at J; junction bases unmatched: 15. Written as DNA, the CDR3 is TGCAGTGCTAGATCCAGCGGGGGGGGTAGTCTTGGTCCGCAGTATTTT. The encoded protein is CSARSSGGGSLGPQYF.

The table lists this clonotype with many counts. The chain has TRBV5-8 and TRBJ2-3; D is possibly TRBD2 (5 bases). The germline gives CDR1 SGHTS, CDR2 YDEGEE. The V gene lost 6 bases and the J gene lost 9 bases, with 26 bases spanning the gap. The CDR3 totals 16 residues. The CDR3 DNA reads TGTGCCAGCACAACGGGAATGGGCGCGACCAAGTGGACGCAGTATTTT. Translating it yields CASTTGMGATKWTQYF. The full variable domain, with the rest looked up from reference TRBV5-8 and TRBJ2-3, is EAGVTQSPTHLIKTRGQQATLRCSPISGHTSVYWYQQALGLGLQFLLWYDEGEERNRGNFPPRFSGRQFPNYSSELNVNALELEDSALYLCASTTGMGATKWTQYFGPGTRLTVL.

This clonotype was seen a few times. The V gene is TRBV19, the J gene TRBJ2-7, with D perhaps TRBD1 or TRBD2 (5 bases each). This CDR3 has 16 amino acids. V lost 3 bases and J 1 base, leaving 16 bases between the germline ends. Germline V CDR1 and CDR2: LNHDA, SQIVND (reference sequence). The CDR3 sequence: CASSILRDGDSYEQYF. The CDR3 DNA reads as TGTGCCAGTAGTATCCTCCGGGACGGAGATTCCTACGAGCAGTACTTC.

This clonotype was recorded at least ten times. The chain is built from TRBV4-2 and TRBJ1-6; possible D gene TRBD1, 5 bases. The CDR3 is made up of 18 amino acids. Per the germline V gene, CDR1 is LGHNA and CDR2 is YNFKEQ. V was cut by 1 base and J by 7 bases, with 20 bases left in between. Written as DNA, the CDR3 is TGTGCCAGCAGCCAAGTGGGTCAGGGCTCCGGCCCCAATTCACCCCTCCACTTT. It encodes CASSQVGQGSGPNSPLHF.

The sample holds many counts of this clonotype. The chain joins TRBV21-1 to TRBJ2-7; TRBD1 was called by the table and not checked on the DNA. TRBV21-1 is assigned pseudogene status. The CDR3 covers 15 residues. CDR3 nucleotide sequence: TGTGCCAGCAGCGAACCCCGACAGGGAAGGTACGAGCAGTACTTC. Translation gives CASSEPRQGRYEQYF.

This clonotype has at least ten counts. V usage is TRBV19 and J usage is TRBJ2-3, with 7 nucleotides matching TRBD1. The CDR3 has 14 residues. Germline V gene data show CDR1 as LNHDA and CDR2 as SQIVND (reference sequence). The V gene end was trimmed by 6 bases and the J gene end by 2 bases; junction bases not matched to a gene: 5. CDR3 residues: CASSGQAFTDTQYF. CDR3 bases: TGTGCCAGTAGCGGACAGGCCTTCACAGATACGCAGTATTTT. Complete variable domain (other parts from reference TRBV19 and TRBJ2-3): DGGITQSPKYLFRKEGQNVTLSCEQNLNHDAMYWYRQDPGQGLRLIYYSQIVNDFQKGDIAEGYSVSREKKESFPLTVTSAQKNPTAFYLCASSGQAFTDTQYFGPGTRLTVL.

In its sample, this clonotype was seen many times. This chain links TRBV5-6 with TRBJ2-3, with 8 bases lining up with TRBD1. There are 15 residues in the CDR3. CDR1 and CDR2 (germline): SGHDT, YYEEEE. With 3 bases clipped from V and 3 bases from J, the junction kept 6 bases outside the gene matches. The CDR3 region has the DNA TGTGCCAGCAGCTCGGACAGGGAAGGAACAGATACGCAGTATTTT. This encodes CASSSDREGTDTQYF.

In this sample, this clonotype turned up many times. The rearrangement uses TRBV9 and TRBJ2-3; tentatively, D is TRBD2 (6 bases). V dropped 0 bases and J dropped 0 bases, with 11 bases sitting between them. Germline CDR1 SGDLS, CDR2 YYNGEE. The CDR3 is 16 amino acids. In DNA form, the CDR3 reads TGTGCCAGCAGCGTAGCTGGCGGGACTAGCACAGATACGCAGTATTTT. This translates into CASSVAGGTSTDTQYF.

Ten or more counts support this clonotype. This sequence joins TRBV2 and TRBJ1-6, with D perhaps TRBD1 (5 bases). This CDR3 contains 15 residues. Trimming stripped 4 bases from V and 6 bases from J, with 13 bases between. Germline CDR1 SNHLY, CDR2 FYNNEI. In DNA form, the CDR3 reads TGTGCCAGCAGTGCAAGGGGCCCGGGTAATTCACCCCTCCACTTT. This gives the protein CASSARGPGNSPLHF.

In this sample, this clonotype turned up many times. This chain uses TRBV12-3 or TRBV12-4 with TRBJ2-1, with TRBD1 identical over 8 bases. This CDR3 is 14 amino acids long. V was pared by 5 bases and J by 6 bases, with 6 bases of the junction left unmatched. CDR3 region: CASSMTQGGNEQFF. In DNA form, the CDR3 reads TGTGCCAGCAGTATGACACAGGGGGGCAATGAGCAGTTCTTC.

This clonotype was detected many times. The genes are TRBV20-1 and TRBJ2-3; TRBD2 is a possible D gene (7 bases). Looked up from germline, CDR1 is DFQATT and CDR2 is SNEGSKA (reference sequence). The germline V and J ends were trimmed by 1 base and 4 bases, with 15 bases remaining between them. The CDR3 has 15 residues. The CDR3 coding sequence is TGCAGTGCTAGAGGGACGGGGGGCCGCGCAGATACGCAGTATTTT. Its protein is CSARGTGGRADTQYF.

This clonotype has ten or more counts. The V call is TRBV29-1, the J call TRBJ1-5; the match to TRBD1 covers 10 bases. CDR1 and CDR2 (germline): SQVTM, ANQGSEA. The V gene end was trimmed by 7 bases and the J gene end by 3 bases; junction bases not matched to a gene: 9. This CDR3 is 15 amino acids long. The CDR3 nucleotides read TGCAGCGGAGACAGGGGGCCTAGACCCAATCAGCCCCAGCATTTT. Its translation is CSGDRGPRPNQPQHF.

As concerns this clonotype: It differs at one base from a far larger clone, so likely a read error. This chain uses TRBV11-2 with TRBJ2-1, with 7 bases lining up with TRBD1. Germline CDR1 and CDR2: SGHAT and FQNNGV. This CDR3 is built from 13 residues. The V segment lost 8 bases and the J segment 12 bases; nucleotides outside the gene matches: 13. The CDR3: CASHGLGGPGQFF. CDR3 nucleotides: TGTGCCAGCCATGGGCTAGGGGGCCCCGGGCAGTTCTTC.

The sample holds many counts of this clonotype. This chain links TRBV5-1 with TRBJ2-1; 8 nucleotides match TRBD2. The CDR3 extends over 15 amino acids. Trimming cost V 2 bases and J 4 bases; bases outside gene matches: 5. Germline values: CDR1 SGHRS, CDR2 YFSETQ. The CDR3 DNA reads TGCGCCAGCAGCTTTGACAGCGGGGGTTACAATGAGCAGTTCTTC. As protein: CASSFDSGGYNEQFF.